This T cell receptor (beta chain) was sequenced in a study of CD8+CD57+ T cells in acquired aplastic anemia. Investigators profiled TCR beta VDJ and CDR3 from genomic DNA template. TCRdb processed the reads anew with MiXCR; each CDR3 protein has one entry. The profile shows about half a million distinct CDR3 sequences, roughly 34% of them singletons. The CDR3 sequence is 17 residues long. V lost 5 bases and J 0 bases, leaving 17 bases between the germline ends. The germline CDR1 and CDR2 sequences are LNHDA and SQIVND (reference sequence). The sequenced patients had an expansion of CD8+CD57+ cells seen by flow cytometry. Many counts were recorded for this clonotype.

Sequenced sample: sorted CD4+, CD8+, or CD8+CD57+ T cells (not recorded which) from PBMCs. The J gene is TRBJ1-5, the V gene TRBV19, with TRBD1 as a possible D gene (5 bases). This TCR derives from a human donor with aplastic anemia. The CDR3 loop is CASSRRQGGYSNQPQHF. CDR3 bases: TGTGCCAGTAGTCGGCGGCAGGGCGGATATAGCAATCAGCCCCAGCATTTT.